This T cell receptor (beta chain) emerged from a study of identical twins. Study observations and caveats: Analyses of zero insertions could be partly confounded by invariant MAIT and iNKT cells.

Carrying unique molecular identifiers, the cDNA also gained a universal primer site through template switching. TCRdb used MiXCR to reprocess the 5' RACE reads, holding one entry per CDR3 protein. The top ten hold under 2% of the sample, which has some 710,000 distinct CDR3 sequences, roughly 6% seen once. This clonotype was counted between two and nine times. The antigen remains undetermined. There were only healthy Caucasians among the donors. Trimming stripped 2 bases from V and 1 base from J, with 14 bases between. The CDR3 has 16 residues. CDR1 MDHEN and CDR2 SYDVKM come from the germline V gene. The sample consisted of naive T cells sorted from blood. The TCR sequence derives from a man aged 18-30 years in good health. This chain connects TRBV28 to TRBJ1-1, with D possibly being TRBD1 (5 bases). The DNA for the CDR3 is TGTGCCAGCAGTTTAGGGGGGGATGGGGGGAACACTGAAGCTTTCTTT. Protein sequence: CASSLGGDGGNTEAFF.